Below, 17 T cell receptor beta chains from the same sample are listed, as sequenced in a study of T cells after yellow fever vaccination. TCRdb ran MiXCR on the 5' RACE reads and lists one entry per CDR3 protein. Found here are hundreds of thousands of distinct CDR3 sequences, under 15% of them singletons; the top ten hold 3.2%. The sample consisted of CD4+ T cells sorted from PBMCs, taken 15 days after the yellow fever booster vaccination. These receptor sequences come from a man between 18 and 35 years old who received the YFV17D yellow fever vaccine.

This rearrangement joins TRBV5-1 to TRBJ2-5, with D tentatively TRBD1 (6 bases). CDR1 is SGHRS and CDR2 is YFSETQ in the germline V gene. Between the trimmed V and J ends, which lost 6 bases and 5 bases, there was a span of 14 bases. The CDR3 contains 13 residues. In DNA form, the CDR3 reads TGCGCCAGCACCGTACAGGGATGGGAGACCCAGTACTTC. This gives the protein CASTVQGWETQYF. Filled out from reference TRBV5-1 and TRBJ2-5, the complete variable domain reads KAGVTQTPRYLIKTRGQQVTLSCSPISGHRSVSWYQQTPGQGLQFLFEYFSETQRNKGNFPGRFSGRQFSNSRSEMNVSTLELGDSALYLCASTVQGWETQYFGPGTRLLVL.

This clonotype appeared a few times. This rearrangement joins TRBV6-5 to TRBJ2-7; D uncertain. The germline V gene encodes CDR1 MNHEY and CDR2 SVGAGI. Between the trimmed V and J ends, which lost 5 bases and 2 bases, there was a span of 10 bases. The CDR3 has 13 residues. This CDR3 reads CASSHGAAYEQYV. In DNA, the CDR3 is TGTGCCAGCAGTCACGGTGCCGCCTACGAGCAGTACGTC.

At least ten counts were recorded for this clonotype. The chain joins TRBV7-9 to TRBJ1-1, with D possibly being TRBD1 (6 bases). Trimming left V 5 bases short and J 2 bases short, with 12 bases between. Looked up from germline, CDR1 is SEHNR and CDR2 is FQNEAQ (reference sequence). The CDR3 runs 14 residues. The CDR3 loop reads CASSGTLRNTEAFF. The CDR3, as DNA: TGTGCCAGCAGCGGGACACTAAGAAACACTGAAGCTTTCTTT.

This clonotype has only a few counts. The rearrangement links TRBV6-5 to TRBJ2-1; TRBD1 matches at 9 bases. CDR1 is MNHEY and CDR2 is SVGAGI in the germline V gene. The V and J ends lost 1 base and 7 bases, in that order; junction bases with no gene match: 5. The CDR3 runs to 15 residues. CDR3 sequence (DNA): TGTGCCAGCAGTTACTGGGGGACAGGGTGGAATGAGCAGTTCTTC. This encodes CASSYWGTGWNEQFF.

A single count supports this clonotype. The CDR3 spells CASSVLRAGAFF. CDR3 nucleotide sequence: TGTGCCAGCAGCGTTCTCCGCGCGGGAGCTTTCTTT. This rearrangement joins TRBV9 to TRBJ1-1; D call uncertain. This CDR3 contains 12 residues. The germline gives CDR1 SGDLS, CDR2 YYNGEE. Deletions cut 2 bases from V and 10 bases from J, with 12 bases between.

This clonotype was seen many times. Here the CDR3 reads CASSPLRGGNTGELFF. DNA for the CDR3: TGTGCCAGCAGCCCTCTGCGGGGGGGCAACACCGGGGAGCTGTTTTTT. V and J are TRBV13 and TRBJ2-2; 9 bases agree with TRBD2. This CDR3 is 16 amino acids long. Looked up from germline, CDR1 is PRHDT and CDR2 is FYEKMQ (reference sequence). J was trimmed by 2 bases and V by 5 bases; bases with no gene match: 6.

The chain recombines TRBV11-2 with TRBJ2-3; the D gene could be TRBD1 or TRBD2 (5 bases each). The CDR3 sequence is 13 residues long. Trimming removed 4 bases at V and 5 bases at J, with 10 bases between. Germline CDR1 is SGHAT and CDR2 is FQNNGV. CDR3 sequence reads: CASSSGPEDTQYF. The CDR3 DNA follows: TGTGCCAGCAGCTCGGGGCCCGAAGATACGCAGTATTTT.

V usage is TRBV20-1 and J usage is TRBJ1-1; D uncertain. This CDR3 has 13 residues. The V gene lost 0 bases and the J gene lost 2 bases, with 7 bases spanning the gap. Germline assignment: CDR1 DFQATT and CDR2 SNEGSKA (reference sequence). Here the CDR3 DNA reads TGCAGTGCTAGAGATGCTAGAAACACTGAAGCTTTCTTT. Translation gives CSARDARNTEAFF.

This rearrangement joins TRBV2 to TRBJ1-1; weak D call: TRBD1 (6 bases). Trimming pared 6 bases from V and 8 bases from J, leaving 13 bases between. Germline V gene data show CDR1 as SNHLY and CDR2 as FYNNEI. The CDR3 covers 12 residues. CDR3 sequence reads: CASRDQGKEAFF. The CDR3 nucleotides are TGTGCCAGCAGAGACCAGGGGAAAGAAGCTTTCTTT.

The chain couples TRBV20-1 to TRBJ1-5; a possible D gene is TRBD1 (6 bases). The V and J ends lost 3 bases and 7 bases respectively, with 19 bases between them. Germline lookup yields CDR1 DFQATT and CDR2 SNEGSKA (reference sequence). The CDR3 contains 15 residues. The DNA of the CDR3 is TGCAGTGCTAGGGGGGACTACAGGGTTGGACAGCCCCAGCATTTT. Translating gives CSARGDYRVGQPQHF.

The chain links TRBV7-2 to TRBJ1-3; no clear D. The V gene lost 0 bases and the J gene lost 4 bases, with 4 bases spanning the gap. CDR1 is SGHTA, CDR2 FQGNSA, per germline. The CDR3 length is 13 residues. CDR3 in amino acids: CASSLAPGNTIYF. The CDR3 nucleotides read TGTGCCAGCAGCTTAGCGCCGGGAAACACCATATATTTT.

The rearrangement joins TRBV9 to TRBJ1-5; D gene ambiguous. The CDR3 runs to 14 residues. From germline, CDR1 is SGDLS and CDR2 YYNGEE. Trimming pared 0 bases from V and 5 bases from J, leaving 9 bases between. In DNA form, the CDR3 reads TGTGCCAGCAGCGTAGAGGCGAGCTATCAGCCCCAGCATTTT. Protein product: CASSVEASYQPQHF.

This chain uses TRBV4-3 with TRBJ2-5; TRBD1 is a possible D gene (6 bases). CDR1 and CDR2 from the germline V gene are LGHNA and YSLEER. V lost 0 bases and J 4 bases, leaving 15 bases between the germline ends. The CDR3 contains 16 residues. CDR3 DNA sequence: TGCGCCAGCAGCCAAGAGGGCAGGGGAGAAGGAGAGACCCAGTACTTC. It is translated as CASSQEGRGEGETQYF.

This clonotype has at least ten counts. V and J are TRBV29-1 and TRBJ2-4, with D unresolved. This CDR3 comprises 12 residues. V lost 7 bases to trimming and J lost 0 bases, with 7 bases between them. The germline CDR1 and CDR2 sequences are SQVTM and ANQGSEA. The CDR3, as DNA: TGCAGCGCTGACGTAGCCAAAAACATTCAGTACTTC. This gives the protein CSADVAKNIQYF.

This clonotype was seen only a few times. V is TRBV4-3 and J is TRBJ2-5, with 7 bases that match TRBD2. The V and J ends lost 1 base and 3 bases, in that order; junction bases with no gene match: 5. CDR3 length equals 15 residues. CDR1 and CDR2 (germline): LGHNA, YSLEER. The CDR3 reads CASSQVERGEETQYF. Written as DNA, the CDR3 is TGCGCCAGCAGCCAAGTGGAGCGGGGAGAAGAGACCCAGTACTTC.

This clonotype was observed a few times. The rearrangement uses TRBV7-6 and TRBJ2-3; D is unclear. Per the germline V gene, CDR1 is SGHVS and CDR2 is FNYEAQ. The CDR3 length is 15 residues. The V end was cut by 5 bases, the J end by 0 bases, with 12 bases between. This CDR3 is CASSPWLDSTDTQYF. The CDR3 coding sequence is TGTGCCAGCAGCCCGTGGCTGGATAGCACAGATACGCAGTATTTT.

This clonotype has only a few counts. The chain combines TRBV20-1 with TRBJ1-6; 7 bases match TRBD1. V dropped 6 bases and J dropped 5; count of bases not matched to a gene: 4. This CDR3 has 13 residues. Germline loops: CDR1 DFQATT, CDR2 SNEGSKA (reference sequence). This CDR3 is CSAAGTDNSPLHF. In nucleotides, the CDR3 is TGCAGTGCAGCCGGGACAGATAATTCACCCCTCCACTTT.